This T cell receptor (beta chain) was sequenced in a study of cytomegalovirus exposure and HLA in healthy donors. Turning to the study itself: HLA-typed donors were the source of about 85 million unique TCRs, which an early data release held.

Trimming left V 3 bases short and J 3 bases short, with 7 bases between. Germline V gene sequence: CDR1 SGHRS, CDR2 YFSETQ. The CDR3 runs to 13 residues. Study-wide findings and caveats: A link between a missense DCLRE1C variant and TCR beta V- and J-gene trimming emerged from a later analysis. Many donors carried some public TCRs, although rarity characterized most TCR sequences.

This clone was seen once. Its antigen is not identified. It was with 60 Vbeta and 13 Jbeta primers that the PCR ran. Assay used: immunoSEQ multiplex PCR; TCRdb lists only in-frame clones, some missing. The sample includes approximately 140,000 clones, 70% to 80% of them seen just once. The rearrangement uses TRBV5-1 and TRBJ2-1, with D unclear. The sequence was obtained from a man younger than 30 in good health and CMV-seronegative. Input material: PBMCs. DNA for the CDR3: TGCGCCAGCAGCTCCTCCAGCTACAATGAGCAGTTCTTC. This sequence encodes CASSSSSYNEQFF.